One and the same sample provided the 9 T cell receptor beta chains below, sequenced in a study of blood T cell repertoires in COVID-19 (dated by TCRdb to 2018 to 2021). The library was obtained by the immunoSEQ multiplex PCR assay. TCRdb's version of the immuneACCESS table is confined to in-frame rearrangements and falls short of the full clone set. An unresolved V gene accounts for under half of the shortfall where checked; the remainder is of unknown origin. Recorded for this sample are 380,000 or so clones; roughly 90% of them occurred a single time. Together, the top ten hold around 2% of the sample. The material sequenced was PBMCs or T cells enriched from blood (not recorded which). All receptors come from a woman aged 40 to 50 with acute COVID-19.

A note on this clone: This specimen includes other DNA sequences encoding the same CDR3. The genes are TRBV11-2 and TRBJ1-3, with 7 bases aligning to TRBD1. V was pared by 5 bases and J by 2 bases, with 3 bases of the junction left unmatched. This CDR3 comprises 14 residues. Germline V CDR1 and CDR2: SGHAT, FQNNGV. CDR3 coding DNA: TGTGCCAGCAGCCCGACAGGGACTGGAAACACCATATATTTT. Its translation: CASSPTGTGNTIYF.

The V and J genes are TRBV13 and TRBJ2-7, with D possibly matching TRBD2 (5 bases). The V gene's germline CDR1 is PRHDT and CDR2 FYEKMQ (reference sequence). V shed 3 bases and J shed 0 bases, with 15 bases lying between them. The CDR3 covers 16 residues. The CDR3 is CASSFRLRGSSYEQYF. The CDR3 DNA reads as TGTGCCAGCAGCTTCCGATTAAGAGGGAGCTCCTACGAGCAGTACTTC.

The chain uses TRBV7-8 and TRBJ1-3; D call uncertain. Trimming removed 5 bases at V and 4 bases at J, with 15 bases between. CDR3 length: 15 amino acids. CDR1 SGHVS and CDR2 FQNEAQ come from the germline V gene. CDR3 loop: CASSTDGGGGNTIYF. The DNA of the CDR3 is TGTGCCAGCAGCACGGACGGAGGAGGGGGAAACACCATATATTTT. Looking up the rest from reference TRBV7-8 and TRBJ1-3 gives the full variable domain: GAGVSQSPRYKVAKRGQDVALRCDPISGHVSLFWYQQALGQGPEFLTYFQNEAQLDKSGLPSDRFFAERPEGSVSTLKIQRTQQEDSAVYLCASSTDGGGGNTIYFGEGSWLTVV.

This clone was seen just once. The rearrangement links TRBV5-1 to TRBJ2-2; maybe TRBD1 (5 bases). V was pared by 2 bases and J by 7 bases, with 12 bases between. The CDR3 runs 14 residues. Germline CDR1 SGHRS, CDR2 YFSETQ. In nucleotides, the CDR3 is TGCGCCAGCAGCTTTGGAACGGACAACGGGGAGCTGTTTTTT. Translation: CASSFGTDNGELFF.

In DNA form, the CDR3 reads TGTGCCAGCAGTTCCGGACTTAAGAGCTCCTACGAGCAGTACTTC. This translates into CASSSGLKSSYEQYF. The chain carries TRBV27 and TRBJ2-7; perhaps TRBD2 as D (5 bases). The V end was cut by 4 bases, the J end by 0 bases, with 13 bases between. The CDR3 is 15 amino acids. Germline CDR1 MNHEY, CDR2 SMNVEV (reference sequence).

The rearrangement joins TRBV19 to TRBJ2-7; 10 nucleotides line up with TRBD2. The CDR3 covers 14 residues. Germline CDR1 reads LNHDA; CDR2 reads SQIVND (reference sequence). V dropped 7 bases and J dropped 2; count of bases not matched to a gene: 5. Written as DNA, the CDR3 is TGTGCCAGTACGGAGCGGGGGGGTACCTACGAGCAGTACTTC. Translation gives CASTERGGTYEQYF.

The chain is built from TRBV15 and TRBJ2-4; tentatively, D is TRBD2 (5 bases). V shed 3 bases and J shed 3 bases, with 6 bases lying between them. CDR3 size: 13 residues. From germline, CDR1 is LNHNV and CDR2 YYDKDF (reference sequence). The CDR3 DNA sequence: TGTGCCACCAGCAGCGGGGTCAAAAACATTCAGTACTTC. Its protein product is CATSSGVKNIQYF.

This sequence joins TRBV7-2 and TRBJ1-5; possibly TRBD1 for D (5 bases). V was trimmed by 6 bases and J by 2 bases, leaving 8 bases between them. This CDR3 comprises 13 residues. Germline values: CDR1 SGHTA, CDR2 FQGNSA. The CDR3 DNA reads TGTGCCAGCAGAGGAGGGGGCAATCAGCCCCAGCATTTT. As protein: CASRGGGNQPQHF.

V and J are TRBV30 and TRBJ1-5, with D hard to call. The V end was cut by 0 bases, the J end by 6 bases, with 9 bases between. The CDR3 has 13 amino acids. Germline V CDR1 and CDR2: GTSNPN, SVGIG (reference sequence). The CDR3 DNA reads TGTGCCTGGAGTGTTCAGGATGGTCAGCCCCAGCATTTT. It yields the protein CAWSVQDGQPQHF.